This TCR beta chain was identified in a study of T cell changes during pregnancy in multiple sclerosis. Using immunoSEQ multiplex PCR, the repertoire was profiled, and TCRdb retains in-frame clones only, with some absent. This sample has some 45,000 clones; approximately 95% occur once, and the top ten carry 5.5% to 7%. The J segment lost 5 bases and the V segment lost 1 base, leaving 9 bases of the junction unmatched. The CDR3 covers 17 residues. Per germline, CDR1 SGHAT and CDR2 FQNNGV. Sequenced here: CD8+ T cells from peripheral blood mononuclear cells, sampled in the first trimester of pregnancy. The rearrangement joins TRBV11-2 to TRBJ1-1; the match to TRBD1 covers 11 bases. The TCR was taken from a female donor with multiple sclerosis, enrolled in a pregnancy study. In DNA form, the CDR3 reads TGTGCCAGCAGCTTAGTTTTTGGACAGGGGGCTAGTACTGAAGCTTTCTTT. Protein: CASSLVFGQGASTEAFF.